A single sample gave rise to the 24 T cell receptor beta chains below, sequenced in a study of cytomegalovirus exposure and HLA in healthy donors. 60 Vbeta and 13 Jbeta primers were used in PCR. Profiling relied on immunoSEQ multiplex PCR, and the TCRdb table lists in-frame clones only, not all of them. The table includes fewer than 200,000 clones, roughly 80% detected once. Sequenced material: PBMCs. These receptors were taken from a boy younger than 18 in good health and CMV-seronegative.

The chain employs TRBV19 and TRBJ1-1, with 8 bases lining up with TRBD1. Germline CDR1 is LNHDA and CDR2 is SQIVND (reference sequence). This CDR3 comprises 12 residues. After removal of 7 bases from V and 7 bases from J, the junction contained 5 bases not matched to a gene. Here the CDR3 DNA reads TGTGCCAGTAATCTCGGGACAGGTGAAGCTTTCTTT. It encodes CASNLGTGEAFF.

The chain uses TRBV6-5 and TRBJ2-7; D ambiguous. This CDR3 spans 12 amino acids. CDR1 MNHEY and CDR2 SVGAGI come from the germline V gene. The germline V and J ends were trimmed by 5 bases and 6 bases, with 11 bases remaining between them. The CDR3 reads CASSQIPSEQYF. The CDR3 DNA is TGTGCCAGCAGTCAAATCCCGAGCGAGCAGTACTTC.

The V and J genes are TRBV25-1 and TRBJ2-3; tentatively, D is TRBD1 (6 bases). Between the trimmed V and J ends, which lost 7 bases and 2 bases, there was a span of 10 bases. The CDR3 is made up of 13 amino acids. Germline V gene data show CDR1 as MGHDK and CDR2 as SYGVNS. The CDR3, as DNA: TGTGCCAGCACACAGGGTTACACAGATACGCAGTATTTT. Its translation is CASTQGYTDTQYF.

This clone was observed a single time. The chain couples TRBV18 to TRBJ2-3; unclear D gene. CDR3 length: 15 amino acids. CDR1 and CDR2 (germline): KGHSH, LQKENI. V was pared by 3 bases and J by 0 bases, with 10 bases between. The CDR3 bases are TGTGCCAGCTCACCTGAGTTTACTAGCACAGATACGCAGTATTTT. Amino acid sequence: CASSPEFTSTDTQYF.

The CDR3 region is CASSQSHLAGGPGNEQFF. The CDR3 region has the DNA TGCGCCAGCAGCCAGTCCCATCTAGCGGGAGGGCCGGGGAATGAGCAGTTCTTC. The rearrangement uses TRBV4-1 and TRBJ2-1; 12 bases map to TRBD2. The V segment lost 3 bases and the J segment 7 bases; nucleotides outside the gene matches: 13. Per germline, CDR1 MGHRA and CDR2 YSYEKL. This CDR3 comprises 18 residues.

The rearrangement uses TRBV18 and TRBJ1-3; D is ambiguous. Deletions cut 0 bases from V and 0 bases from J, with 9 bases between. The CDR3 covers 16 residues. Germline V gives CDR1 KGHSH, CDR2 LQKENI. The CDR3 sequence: CASSPPVRSSGNTIYF. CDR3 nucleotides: TGTGCCAGCTCACCACCGGTGCGGTCCTCTGGAAACACCATATATTTT.

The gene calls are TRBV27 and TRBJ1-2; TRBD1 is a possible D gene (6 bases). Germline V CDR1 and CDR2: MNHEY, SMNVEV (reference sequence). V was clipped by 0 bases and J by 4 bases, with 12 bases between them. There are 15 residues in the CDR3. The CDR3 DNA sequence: TGTGCCAGCAGTTTATCCCACAGGGAAACCTATGGCTACACCTTC. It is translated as CASSLSHRETYGYTF.

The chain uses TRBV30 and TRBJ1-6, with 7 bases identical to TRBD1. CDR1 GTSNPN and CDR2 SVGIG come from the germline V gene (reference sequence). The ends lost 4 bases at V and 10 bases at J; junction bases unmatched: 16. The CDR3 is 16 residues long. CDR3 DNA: TGTGCCTGGACGTACGACAGGGTCAAGTCGGGATCACCCCTCCACTTT. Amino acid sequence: CAWTYDRVKSGSPLHF.

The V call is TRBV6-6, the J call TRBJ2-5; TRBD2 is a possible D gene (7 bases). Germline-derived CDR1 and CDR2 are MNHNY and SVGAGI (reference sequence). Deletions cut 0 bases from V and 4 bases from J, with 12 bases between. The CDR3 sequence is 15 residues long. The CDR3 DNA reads TGTGCCAGCAGTTACTCAGGGGGAGGGCCAGAGACCCAGTACTTC. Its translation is CASSYSGGGPETQYF.

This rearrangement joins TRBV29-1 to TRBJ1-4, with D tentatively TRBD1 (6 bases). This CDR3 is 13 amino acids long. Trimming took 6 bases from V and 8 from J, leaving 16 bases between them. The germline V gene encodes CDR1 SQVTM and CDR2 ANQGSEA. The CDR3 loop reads CSVGYRVGEKLFF. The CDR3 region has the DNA TGCAGCGTAGGTTACAGGGTTGGCGAAAAACTGTTTTTT.

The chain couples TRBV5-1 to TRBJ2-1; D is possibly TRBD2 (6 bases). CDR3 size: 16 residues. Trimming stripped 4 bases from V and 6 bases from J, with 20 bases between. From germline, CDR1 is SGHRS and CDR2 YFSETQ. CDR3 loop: CASSPPTGTGVNEQFF. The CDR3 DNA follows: TGCGCCAGCAGCCCACCGACCGGGACTGGAGTCAATGAGCAGTTCTTC. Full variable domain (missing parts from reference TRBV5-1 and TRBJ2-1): KAGVTQTPRYLIKTRGQQVTLSCSPISGHRSVSWYQQTPGQGLQFLFEYFSETQRNKGNFPGRFSGRQFSNSRSEMNVSTLELGDSALYLCASSPPTGTGVNEQFFGPGTRLTVL.

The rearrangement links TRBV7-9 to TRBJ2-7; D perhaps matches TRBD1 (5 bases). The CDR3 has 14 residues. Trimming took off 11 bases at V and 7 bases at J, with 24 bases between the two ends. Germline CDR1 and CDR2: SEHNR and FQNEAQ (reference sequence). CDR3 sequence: CARTGRHRFREQYF. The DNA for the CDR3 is TGTGCCCGCACCGGACGTCACAGGTTTCGGGAGCAGTACTTC.

CDR3 loop: CASSITRDTGELFF. CDR3 sequence (DNA): TGTGCCAGTAGTATAACTAGGGACACCGGGGAGCTGTTTTTT. The chain has TRBV19 and TRBJ2-2; D may be TRBD2 (5 bases). Germline CDR1 is LNHDA and CDR2 is SQIVND (reference sequence). Trimming stripped 2 bases from V and 3 bases from J, with 7 bases between. This CDR3 spans 14 amino acids.

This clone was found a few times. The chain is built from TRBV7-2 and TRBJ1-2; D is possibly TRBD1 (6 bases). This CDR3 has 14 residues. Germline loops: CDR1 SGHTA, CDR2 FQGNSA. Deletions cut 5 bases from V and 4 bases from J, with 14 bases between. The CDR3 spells CASSPDRFAYGYTF. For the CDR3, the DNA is TGTGCCAGCAGCCCCGACAGGTTTGCCTATGGCTACACCTTC.

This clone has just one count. CDR3 amino acids: CASSQGPGSHNEQFF. The CDR3 bases are TGCGCCAGCAGCCAAGGTCCAGGGTCCCACAATGAGCAGTTCTTC. The rearrangement links TRBV4-3 to TRBJ2-1, with a tentative D call TRBD1 (5 bases). This CDR3 has 15 residues. CDR1 and CDR2 from the germline V gene are LGHNA and YSLEER. Trimming pared 1 base from V and 5 bases from J, leaving 12 bases between.

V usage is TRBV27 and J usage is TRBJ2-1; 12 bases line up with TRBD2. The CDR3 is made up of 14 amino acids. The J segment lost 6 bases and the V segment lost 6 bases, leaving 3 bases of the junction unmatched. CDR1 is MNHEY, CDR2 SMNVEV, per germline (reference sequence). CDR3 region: CASRTSGGLNEQFF. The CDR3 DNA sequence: TGTGCCAGCAGGACTAGCGGGGGCCTCAATGAGCAGTTCTTC.

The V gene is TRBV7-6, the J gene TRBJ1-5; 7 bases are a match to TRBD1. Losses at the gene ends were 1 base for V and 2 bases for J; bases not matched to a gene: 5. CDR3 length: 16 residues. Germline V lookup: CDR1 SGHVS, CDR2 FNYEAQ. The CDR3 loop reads CASSLDRGNGNQPQHF. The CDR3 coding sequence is TGTGCCAGCAGCTTAGACAGGGGTAACGGCAATCAGCCCCAGCATTTT.

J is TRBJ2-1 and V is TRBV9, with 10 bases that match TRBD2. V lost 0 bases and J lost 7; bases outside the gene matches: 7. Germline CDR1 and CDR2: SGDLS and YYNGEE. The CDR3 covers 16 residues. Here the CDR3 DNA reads TGTGCCAGCAGCGTAGGGGCTAGCGGGAGCAGTAATGAGCAGTTCTTC. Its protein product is CASSVGASGSSNEQFF.

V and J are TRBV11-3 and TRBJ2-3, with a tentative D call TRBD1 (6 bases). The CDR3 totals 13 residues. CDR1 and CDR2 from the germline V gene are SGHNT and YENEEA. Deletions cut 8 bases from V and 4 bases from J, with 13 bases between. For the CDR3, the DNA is TGTGCCAGCGCGGACAGTCTCTCAGATACGCAGTATTTT. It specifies CASADSLSDTQYF.

CDR3 amino acids: CASSFTANTEAFF. The CDR3 coding sequence is TGTGCCAGCAGCTTCACAGCGAACACTGAAGCTTTCTTT. V usage is TRBV5-6 and J usage is TRBJ1-1; D gene uncertain. Trimming cost V 2 bases and J 1 base, with 6 bases left between them. The CDR3 has 13 residues. Germline V CDR1 and CDR2: SGHDT, YYEEEE.

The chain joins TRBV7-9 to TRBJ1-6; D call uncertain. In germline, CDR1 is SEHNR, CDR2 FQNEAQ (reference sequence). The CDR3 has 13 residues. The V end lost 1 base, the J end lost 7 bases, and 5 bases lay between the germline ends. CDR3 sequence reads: CASSLEENSPLHF. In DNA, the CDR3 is TGTGCCAGCAGCTTAGAAGAGAATTCACCCCTCCACTTT.

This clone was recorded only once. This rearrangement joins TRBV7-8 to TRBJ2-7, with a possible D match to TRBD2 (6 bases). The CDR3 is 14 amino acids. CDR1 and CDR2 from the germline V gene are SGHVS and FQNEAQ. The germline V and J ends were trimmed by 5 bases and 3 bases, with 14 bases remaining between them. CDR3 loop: CASSLGTGVYEQYF. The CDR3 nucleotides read TGTGCCAGCAGCCTCGGCACGGGGGTCTACGAGCAGTACTTC.

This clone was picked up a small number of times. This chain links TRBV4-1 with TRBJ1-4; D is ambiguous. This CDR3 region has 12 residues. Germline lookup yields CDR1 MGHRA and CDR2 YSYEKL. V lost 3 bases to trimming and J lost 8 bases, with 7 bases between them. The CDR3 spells CASSQGSEKLFF. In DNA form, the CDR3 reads TGCGCCAGCAGCCAGGGCTCGGAAAAACTGTTTTTT.

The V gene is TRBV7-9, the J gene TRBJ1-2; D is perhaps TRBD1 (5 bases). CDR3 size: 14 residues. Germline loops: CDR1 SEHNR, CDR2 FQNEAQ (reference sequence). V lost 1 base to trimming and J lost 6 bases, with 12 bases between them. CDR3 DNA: TGTGCCAGCAGCTTAGGAAGGGGTAGGGATGGCTACACCTTC. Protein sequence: CASSLGRGRDGYTF.